This TCR beta chain was captured by sequencing in a study of blood T cell repertoires in COVID-19. As for the study in general: The United States, Italy and Spain supplied acute and convalescent COVID-19 samples. T cells, B-cell-depleted T cells, or PBMCs provided the cDNA or gDNA that served as material.

This CDR3 spans 16 amino acids. Looked up from germline, CDR1 is MNHEY and CDR2 is SMNVEV (reference sequence). Trimming shortened V by 3 bases and J by 1 base, and 15 bases separated the two germline ends. Sequenced by immunoSEQ multiplex PCR; TCRdb stores in-frame clones only, minus some. Here the sample spans about 670,000 clones, around 89% being singletons. This TCR derives from a woman aged 18 to 35 with acute or convalescent COVID-19. This chain links TRBV27 with TRBJ1-1; TRBD1 is a possible D gene (5 bases). Source material: peripheral blood. The CDR3 protein is CASSFRRGGRNTEAFF. In DNA, the CDR3 is TGTGCCAGCAGTTTTCGGAGGGGCGGAAGGAACACTGAAGCTTTCTTT.